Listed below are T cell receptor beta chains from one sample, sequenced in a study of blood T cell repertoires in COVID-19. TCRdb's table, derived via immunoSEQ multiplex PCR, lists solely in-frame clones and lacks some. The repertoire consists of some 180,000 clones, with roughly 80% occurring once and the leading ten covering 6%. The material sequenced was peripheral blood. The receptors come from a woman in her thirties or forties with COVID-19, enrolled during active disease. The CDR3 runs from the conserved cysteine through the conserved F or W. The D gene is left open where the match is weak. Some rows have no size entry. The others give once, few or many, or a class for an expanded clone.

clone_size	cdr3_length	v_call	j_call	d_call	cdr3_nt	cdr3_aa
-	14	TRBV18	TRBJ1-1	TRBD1	TGTGCCAGCTCACTAGGACAGGGTGGCACTGAAGCTTTCTTT	CASSLGQGGTEAFF
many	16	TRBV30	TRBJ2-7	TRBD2	TGTGCCTGGAGCAGGACTAGCGGGAGGCCTGGCAGCGAGCAGTACTTC	CAWSRTSGRPGSEQYF
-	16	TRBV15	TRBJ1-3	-	TGTGCCACCAGCTTAGAATCCACAGTCTCTGGAAACACCATATATTTT	CATSLESTVSGNTIYF
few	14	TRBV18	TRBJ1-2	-	TGTGCCAGCTCACCGGCCGAGGCTAACTATGGCTACACCTTC	CASSPAEANYGYTF
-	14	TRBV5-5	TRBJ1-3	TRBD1	TGTGCCAGCACCCCAGACAGGGGCGGAAACACCATATATTTT	CASTPDRGGNTIYF
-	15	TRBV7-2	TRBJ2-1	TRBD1	TGTGCCAGCAGCTCCGGGACAGGGAATCTGAATGAGCAGTTCTTC	CASSSGTGNLNEQFF
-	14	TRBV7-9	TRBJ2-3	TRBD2	TGTGCCAGCAGCTTTGCGGGGGGCACAGATACGCAGTATTTT	CASSFAGGTDTQYF
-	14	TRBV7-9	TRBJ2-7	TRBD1	TGTGCCAGCAGATCCTCGACAGGGATCTACGAGCAGTACTTC	CASRSSTGIYEQYF
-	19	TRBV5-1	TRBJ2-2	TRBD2	TGCGCCAGCAGCCCGACCGGGACTAGCGGGAGGGCGAACACCGGGGAGCTGTTTTTT	CASSPTGTSGRANTGELFF
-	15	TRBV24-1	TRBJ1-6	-	TGTGCCACCATTGGGGGCAAGACCTATAATTCACCCCTCCACTTT	CATIGGKTYNSPLHF
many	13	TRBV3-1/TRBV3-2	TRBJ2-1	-	TGTGCCAGCAGCCCGTCAGCGACCAATGAGCAGTTCTTC	CASSPSATNEQFF
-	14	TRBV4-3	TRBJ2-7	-	TGCGCCAGCAGCCAAGATCGGGGGTTTGTCGAGCAGTACTTC	CASSQDRGFVEQYF
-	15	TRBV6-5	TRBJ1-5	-	TGTGCCAGCAGCTCAAAGGGGTATAGCAATCAGCCCCAGCATTTT	CASSSKGYSNQPQHF
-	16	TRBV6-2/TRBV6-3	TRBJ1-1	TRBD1	TGTGCCAGCAGTTACGCTAGACAGGGAGTGAACACTGAAGCTTTCTTT	CASSYARQGVNTEAFF
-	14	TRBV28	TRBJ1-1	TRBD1	TGTGCCAGCAGTGTAACGACAGGGGTTGGATGGGCTTTCTTT	CASSVTTGVGWAFF
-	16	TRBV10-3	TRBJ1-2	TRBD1	TGTGCCATCAGTGAGTCTAGACCGGGACAGGGTTATGGCTACACCTTC	CAISESRPGQGYGYTF
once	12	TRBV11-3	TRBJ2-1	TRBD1	TGTGCCAGCAGCAACAGGGGCGATGAGCAGTTCTTC	CASSNRGDEQFF
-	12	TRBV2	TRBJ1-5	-	TGTGCCAGCAAGCGGGGCAATCAGCCCCAGCATTTT	CASKRGNQPQHF
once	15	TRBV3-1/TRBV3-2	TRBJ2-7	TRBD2	TGTGCCAGCAGGCGAAGCGGGAGTTCCTCCTACGAGCAGTACTTC	CASRRSGSSSYEQYF
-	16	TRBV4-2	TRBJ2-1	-	TGTGCCAGCAGCTCTCAACAGGGGGGGCCCCACAATGAGCAGTTCTTC	CASSSQQGGPHNEQFF
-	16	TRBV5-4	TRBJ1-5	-	TGTGCCAGCAGCAGCGGTCCAGATTCCAGCAATCAGCCCCAGCATTTT	CASSSGPDSSNQPQHF
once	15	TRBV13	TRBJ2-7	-	TGTGCCAGCAGCCTTACGAGGGCCTGGACCTACGAGCAGTACTTC	CASSLTRAWTYEQYF
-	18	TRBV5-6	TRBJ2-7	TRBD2	TGTGCCAGCAGCTTGGGAGGGGCTAGCGGTTATAGCTCCTACGAGCAGTACTTC	CASSLGGASGYSSYEQYF
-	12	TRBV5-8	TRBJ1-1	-	TGTGCCACACGGACACAGCTCACTGAAGCTTTCTTT	CATRTQLTEAFF